One and the same sample provided the 32 T cell receptor beta chains below, sequenced in a study of cytomegalovirus exposure and HLA in healthy donors. Assay used: immunoSEQ multiplex PCR; TCRdb lists only in-frame clones, some missing. The sample lists fewer than 250,000 clones, roughly 83% occurring once. The sample was PBMCs. Source of these receptors: a woman in her twenties or thirties in good health and CMV-seropositive.

This clone showed up just a few times. The rearrangement joins TRBV5-1 to TRBJ2-1; 7 positions agree with TRBD2. Germline V CDR1 and CDR2: SGHRS, YFSETQ. The CDR3 loop spans 15 amino acids. After removal of 4 bases from V and 7 bases from J, the junction contained 11 bases not matched to a gene. CDR3 nucleotide sequence: TGCGCCAGCAGCACCCTAGCGACAGCGGGGAATGAGCAGTTCTTC. Translation gives CASSTLATAGNEQFF.

The chain joins TRBV5-4 to TRBJ1-2, with 9 bases lining up with TRBD1. Germline-derived CDR1 and CDR2 are SGHNT and YYREEE (reference sequence). Unmatched junction bases numbered 4, after V lost 4 bases and J lost 6 bases. The CDR3 consists of 13 residues. This CDR3 reads CASSLGTGNGYTF. CDR3 nucleotide sequence: TGTGCCAGCAGCCTAGGGACAGGGAATGGCTACACCTTC.

This clone was counted between two and nine times. Other DNA sequences from this sample encode an identical CDR3 as well. Here the CDR3 DNA reads TGTGCCAGCAGTTCTTTGGACAGTAGCAATCAGCCCCAGCATTTT. Translation: CASSSLDSSNQPQHF. The gene calls are TRBV27 and TRBJ1-5; weak D call: TRBD1 (6 bases). The CDR3 length is 15 residues. V was clipped by 4 bases and J by 0 bases, with 10 bases between them. Germline CDR1 is MNHEY and CDR2 is SMNVEV (reference sequence).

The rearrangement joins TRBV6-5 to TRBJ1-2, with D tentatively TRBD1 (5 bases). Looked up from germline, CDR1 is MNHEY and CDR2 is SVGAGI. The V and J ends lost 0 bases and 4 bases respectively, with 9 bases between them. CDR3 length: 14 amino acids. The CDR3 loop is CASSYSGGGYGYTF. In nucleotides, the CDR3 is TGTGCCAGCAGTTACTCGGGGGGTGGCTATGGCTACACCTTC.

The chain uses TRBV29-1 and TRBJ2-1, with D unresolved. Germline V lookup: CDR1 SQVTM, CDR2 ANQGSEA. Trimming stripped 1 base from V and 3 bases from J, with 4 bases between. The CDR3 length is 12 residues. In DNA form, the CDR3 reads TGCAGCGTTGAAGTGCGCTACAATGAGCAGTTCTTC. It encodes CSVEVRYNEQFF.

A single count supports this clone. The V gene is TRBV18, the J gene TRBJ1-2; 7 nucleotides agree with TRBD1. The CDR3 covers 13 residues. The germline gives CDR1 KGHSH, CDR2 LQKENI. V lost 5 bases to trimming and J lost 5 bases; unmatched junction nucleotides: 5. The CDR3 region is CASSWGTDYGYTF. CDR3 DNA: TGTGCCAGCTCATGGGGGACAGATTATGGCTACACCTTC.

The chain has TRBV2 and TRBJ2-6; the D is unclear. Germline CDR1 is SNHLY and CDR2 is FYNNEI. The CDR3 is made up of 14 amino acids. V was cut by 9 bases and J by 0 bases, with 9 bases left in between. CDR3 sequence reads: CASGSGSGANVLTF. CDR3 nucleotide sequence: TGTGCCAGTGGAAGTGGCTCTGGGGCCAACGTCCTGACTTTC.

This chain joins TRBV2 and TRBJ1-2; 7 bases line up with TRBD1. Germline V gives CDR1 SNHLY, CDR2 FYNNEI. V trimming: 6 bases; J trimming: 5 bases; junction bases outside the gene matches: 9. The CDR3 is made up of 14 amino acids. The CDR3 region has the DNA TGTGCCAGCAGCAAACAGGGGCCGACTTATGGCTACACCTTC. Amino acids: CASSKQGPTYGYTF.

V gene TRBV28 combines with J gene TRBJ2-7; D perhaps matches TRBD1 (6 bases). Germline CDR1 MDHEN, CDR2 SYDVKM. The V and J ends lost 3 bases and 1 base respectively, with 16 bases between them. The CDR3 loop spans 16 amino acids. CDR3 amino acids: CASSFLSQGWSYEQYF. As DNA, the CDR3 is TGTGCCAGCAGTTTTCTCTCGCAGGGGTGGTCCTACGAGCAGTACTTC. The whole variable domain, remainder taken from reference TRBV28 and TRBJ2-7, is DVKVTQSSRYLVKRTGEKVFLECVQDMDHENMFWYRQDPGLGLRLIYFSYDVKMKEKGDIPEGYSVSREKKERFSLILESASTNQTSMYLCASSFLSQGWSYEQYFGPGTRLTVT.

The gene calls are TRBV4-3 and TRBJ1-2; 9 bases map to TRBD1. The CDR3 extends over 16 amino acids. Germline CDR1 and CDR2: LGHNA and YSLEER. Germline trimming cut 0 bases from V and 1 base from J; bases unmatched to any gene: 3. As DNA, the CDR3 is TGCGCCAGCAGCCAAGATACGGGACAGGGTAACTATGGCTACACCTTC. Translated, it gives CASSQDTGQGNYGYTF.

This chain uses TRBV30 with TRBJ2-1; 12 nucleotides line up with TRBD2. There are 18 residues in the CDR3. The germline CDR1 and CDR2 sequences are GTSNPN and SVGIG (reference sequence). V trimming: 2 bases; J trimming: 6 bases; junction bases outside the gene matches: 14. The CDR3 bases are TGTGCCTGGAGTCCAAACCCGCCTAGCGGGAGGGTAGGCAATGAGCAGTTCTTC. Translated, it gives CAWSPNPPSGRVGNEQFF.

This clone was seen once. The chain employs TRBV29-1 and TRBJ2-1; possible D gene TRBD1, 6 bases. The ends were cut back, 0 bases at V and 4 bases at J, with 13 bases in the middle. CDR1 SQVTM and CDR2 ANQGSEA come from the germline V gene. The CDR3 runs 15 residues. The CDR3 coding sequence is TGCAGCGTTGAAGATTTAACAGGGTTGTACAATGAGCAGTTCTTC. Translating it yields CSVEDLTGLYNEQFF.

The chain couples TRBV6-6 to TRBJ2-7; D uncertain. Between the trimmed V and J ends, which lost 2 bases and 5 bases, there was a span of 19 bases. Germline V gene sequence: CDR1 MNHNY, CDR2 SVGAGI (reference sequence). The CDR3 is made up of 16 amino acids. In DNA form, the CDR3 reads TGTGCCAGCAGTTACACCACCCCTAGTTTTGTAAACGAGCAGTACTTC. Amino acid sequence: CASSYTTPSFVNEQYF.

This clone was detected once. The rearrangement uses TRBV2 and TRBJ2-5; 8 nucleotides match TRBD1. Germline CDR1 reads SNHLY; CDR2 reads FYNNEI. The CDR3 is 11 residues long. Trimming at V came to 10 bases and at J to 5 bases, leaving 3 bases not matched to a gene. DNA of the CDR3: TGTGCCACCAGGACAGGGGAGACCCAGTACTTC. It specifies CATRTGETQYF.

The chain has TRBV27 and TRBJ2-3, with 15 bases identical to TRBD2. The CDR3 loop spans 22 amino acids. In germline, CDR1 is MNHEY, CDR2 SMNVEV (reference sequence). Trimming cost V 0 bases and J 5 bases; bases outside gene matches: 18. This CDR3 is CASSLSGRMTDPGLAGGDTQYF. In DNA form, the CDR3 reads TGTGCCAGCAGTTTATCCGGGAGGATGACCGACCCGGGACTAGCGGGAGGAGATACGCAGTATTTT.

V and J are TRBV6-1 and TRBJ1-5; D uncertain. Germline-derived CDR1 and CDR2 are MNHNS and SASEGT. V was clipped by 7 bases and J by 3 bases, with 10 bases between them. This CDR3 is 13 amino acids long. The CDR3 is CASIQQPNQPQHF. CDR3 bases: TGTGCCAGCATCCAACAGCCCAATCAGCCCCAGCATTTT.

This clone was found a few times. The chain links TRBV6-4 to TRBJ2-1, with a tentative D call TRBD2 (6 bases). V dropped 0 bases and J dropped 10 bases, with 10 bases sitting between them. From germline, CDR1 is MRHNA and CDR2 SNTAGT. The length of the CDR3 is 13 residues. CDR3 protein: CASSDSQRGEQFF. As DNA, the CDR3 is TGTGCCAGCAGTGACTCTCAACGGGGGGAGCAGTTCTTC.

This clone has a single count. The rearrangement joins TRBV7-2 to TRBJ2-3; no reliable D call. This CDR3 spans 12 amino acids. With 3 bases removed from V and 6 bases from J, the gap between germline ends came to 7 bases. CDR1 and CDR2 from the germline V gene are SGHTA and FQGNSA. The CDR3 loop is CASSFGSDTQYF. For the CDR3, the DNA is TGTGCCAGCAGCTTTGGTTCGGATACGCAGTATTTT.

The V and J genes are TRBV9 and TRBJ2-6; TRBD1 matches at 8 bases. CDR1 is SGDLS, CDR2 YYNGEE, per germline. The CDR3 covers 17 residues. Trimming at V came to 4 bases and at J to 0 bases, leaving 6 bases not matched to a gene. CDR3 sequence reads: CASSSRDRSSGANVLTF. In nucleotides, the CDR3 is TGTGCCAGCAGCAGCCGGGACAGGAGCTCTGGGGCCAACGTCCTGACTTTC.

This clone showed up many times. The rearrangement uses TRBV6-5 and TRBJ2-7, with D perhaps matching TRBD1 or TRBD2 (5 bases each). CDR3 length: 14 amino acids. Germline values: CDR1 MNHEY, CDR2 SVGAGI. V lost 4 bases to trimming and J lost 1 base, with 11 bases between them. CDR3 in DNA: TGTGCCAGCAGTTCGGGACGGTTGTCCTACGAGCAGTACTTC. This codes for CASSSGRLSYEQYF.

The chain uses TRBV4-1 and TRBJ1-5; D gene unclear. This CDR3 spans 15 amino acids. CDR1 and CDR2 from the germline V gene are MGHRA and YSYEKL. The germline V and J ends were trimmed by 0 bases and 4 bases, with 10 bases remaining between them. The CDR3 DNA sequence: TGCGCCAGCAGCCAAGATTGGGCAATGAATCAGCCCCAGCATTTT. It yields the protein CASSQDWAMNQPQHF.

This clone was seen ten or more times. This sequence joins TRBV7-3 and TRBJ2-3; TRBD2 agrees at 11 bases. Germline values: CDR1 SGHTA, CDR2 FQGTGA. With 0 bases clipped from V and 6 bases from J, the junction kept 2 bases outside the gene matches. The CDR3 extends over 15 amino acids. The CDR3 region has the DNA TGTGCCAGCAGCTTAACTAGCGGGAGGGCGGATACGCAGTATTTT. Its translation: CASSLTSGRADTQYF. Supplemented by reference TRBV7-3 and TRBJ2-3, the full variable domain reads GAGVSQTPSNKVTEKGKYVELRCDPISGHTALYWYRQSLGQGPEFLIYFQGTGAADDSGLPNDRFFAVRPEGSVSTLKIQRTERGDSAVYLCASSLTSGRADTQYFGPGTRLTVL.

This chain links TRBV29-1 with TRBJ2-3, with 7 bases aligning to TRBD1. This CDR3 region has 14 residues. The V gene end was trimmed by 6 bases and the J gene end by 7 bases; junction bases not matched to a gene: 13. Germline V gene sequence: CDR1 SQVTM, CDR2 ANQGSEA. CDR3 coding DNA: TGCAGCGTCACCCGGGACAGCCTCACTTATACGCAGTATTTT. This sequence encodes CSVTRDSLTYTQYF.

The CDR3 here is CASSLGVWLETQYF. As DNA, the CDR3 is TGTGCCAGCAGCTTAGGCGTTTGGTTGGAGACCCAGTACTTC. V gene TRBV11-2 combines with J gene TRBJ2-5; D uncertain. Looked up from germline, CDR1 is SGHAT and CDR2 is FQNNGV. The germline V and J ends were trimmed by 1 base and 5 bases, with 11 bases remaining between them. The CDR3 consists of 14 residues.

The chain employs TRBV18 and TRBJ2-7, with 11 bases lining up with TRBD1. Trimming took 3 bases from V and 3 from J; bases not matched to a gene: 4. Germline assignment: CDR1 KGHSH and CDR2 LQKENI. The length of the CDR3 is 15 residues. The CDR3 DNA follows: TGTGCCAGCTCACCGGACAGGGGGCCGGTCTACGAGCAGTACTTC. Translated: CASSPDRGPVYEQYF.

The V and J genes are TRBV5-1 and TRBJ2-1, with TRBD2 identical over 8 bases. Germline-derived CDR1 and CDR2 are SGHRS and YFSETQ. With V trimmed by 0 bases and J by 13 bases, 6 bases remained unmatched. The CDR3 covers 13 residues. In DNA, the CDR3 is TGCGCCAGCAGCTTGGGCCCCGGGGGGGATCAGTTCTTC. It codes for CASSLGPGGDQFF.

The chain joins TRBV7-2 to TRBJ1-1; tentative D call: TRBD1 (5 bases). V lost 5 bases, J lost 4 bases, and 11 bases lay in between. Germline V gene sequence: CDR1 SGHTA, CDR2 FQGNSA. CDR3 length: 13 amino acids. In nucleotides, the CDR3 is TGTGCCAGCAGCCCCCAGGGCCTCACTGAAGCTTTCTTT. Protein product: CASSPQGLTEAFF.

This chain links TRBV5-5 with TRBJ2-5, with D perhaps matching TRBD1 or TRBD2 (5 bases each). The germline CDR1 and CDR2 sequences are SGHKS and YYEKEE (reference sequence). V was shortened by 4 bases and J by 5 bases, with 21 bases between the two germline ends. The CDR3 contains 16 residues. Written as DNA, the CDR3 is TGTGCCAGCAGCCGCCGAGCCGGGGCGGGTAGGGAGACCCAGTACTTC. This gives the protein CASSRRAGAGRETQYF.

This clone came up many times. The rearrangement links TRBV6-5 to TRBJ1-2, with 7 bases lining up with TRBD1. The CDR3 extends over 13 amino acids. J was trimmed by 8 bases and V by 4 bases; bases with no gene match: 7. CDR1 MNHEY and CDR2 SVGAGI come from the germline V gene. The CDR3 spells CASSLKGARGYTF. In DNA form, the CDR3 reads TGTGCCAGCAGTTTGAAGGGGGCGAGGGGCTACACCTTC.

The V gene is TRBV27, the J gene TRBJ1-1; D remains ambiguous. The germline V gene has CDR1 MNHEY and CDR2 SMNVEV (reference sequence). The CDR3 has 14 amino acids. V lost 5 bases to trimming and J lost 1 base, with 11 bases between them. For the CDR3, the DNA is TGTGCCAGCAGTCGGCTAAGAGGGAACACTGAAGCTTTCTTT. Translated, it gives CASSRLRGNTEAFF.

This clone was observed once. The V and J genes are TRBV5-1 and TRBJ2-5; 14 bases line up with TRBD2. This CDR3 is 19 amino acids long. V was pared by 3 bases and J by 0 bases, with 10 bases of the junction left unmatched. Germline CDR1 SGHRS, CDR2 YFSETQ. The CDR3 protein is CASSSGLAGEMVNQETQYF. In DNA, the CDR3 is TGCGCCAGCAGCTCGGGACTAGCGGGAGAGATGGTTAACCAAGAGACCCAGTACTTC.

The chain couples TRBV7-6 to TRBJ2-2; D possibly corresponds to TRBD2 (6 bases). Germline CDR1 and CDR2: SGHVS and FNYEAQ. The CDR3 runs to 18 residues. V shed 1 base and J shed 2 bases, with 17 bases lying between them. CDR3 nucleotides: TGTGCCAGCAGCTTAGGAGTGTCCGGGAGTAGTAACACCGGGGAGCTGTTTTTT. It yields the protein CASSLGVSGSSNTGELFF. The full variable domain, with the rest looked up from reference TRBV7-6 and TRBJ2-2, is GAGVSQSPRYKVTKRGQDVALRCDPISGHVSLYWYRQALGQGPEFLTYFNYEAQQDKSGLPNDRFSAERPEGSISTLTIQRTEQRDSAMYRCASSLGVSGSSNTGELFFGEGSRLTVL.